This TCR beta chain was sequenced in a study of blood T cell repertoires in COVID-19. Study-level background: Samples came from the United States, Italy and Spain, spanning acute and convalescent COVID-19.

The ends were cut back, 0 bases at V and 0 bases at J, with 8 bases in the middle. This CDR3 contains 15 residues. From germline, CDR1 is SGHRS and CDR2 YFSETQ. The data were produced by immunoSEQ multiplex PCR, yet TCRdb's version contains in-frame clones alone and is incomplete. This sample yields tens of thousands of clones, of which around 85% are seen a single time; 9% to 15% belongs to the top ten. The rearrangement uses TRBV5-1 and TRBJ2-3; weak D call: TRBD2 (6 bases). The origin of this receptor is a human donor in a cohort sampled during active COVID-19. Sequencing was carried out using peripheral blood. The DNA of the CDR3 is TGCGCCAGCAGCTTGGCCGGGACTAGCACAGATACGCAGTATTTT. This codes for CASSLAGTSTDTQYF.